The 22 T cell receptor beta chains in this list originate from one sample, sequenced in a study of radiation and T cells in renal cell carcinoma. The protocol was immunoSEQ multiplex PCR, while the TCRdb copy is restricted to in-frame clones and leaves out a portion. Among 110,000 to 150,000 clones, roughly 85% were seen once, and the ten largest hold approximately 22%. Time point specified: baseline pretreatment blood. Treatment described: 15 Gy SBRT to primary tumor, nephrectomy 4 weeks later. The material sequenced was blood, taken from a patient whose treatment included radiotherapy and nephrectomy. The source of these receptors is a woman between 45 and 60 years old with renal cell carcinoma.

The chain links TRBV9 to TRBJ2-1, with 14 nucleotides matching TRBD2. There are 18 residues in the CDR3. Unmatched junction bases numbered 7, after V lost 4 bases and J lost 1 base. CDR1 is SGDLS and CDR2 is YYNGEE in the germline V gene. The CDR3 bases are TGTGCCAGCAGCATCCGGACTAGCGGGGGGAAGTCCTACAATGAGCAGTTCTTC. As protein: CASSIRTSGGKSYNEQFF.

The chain is built from TRBV9 and TRBJ1-2; 7 bases map to TRBD1. CDR1 and CDR2 from the germline V gene are SGDLS and YYNGEE. Trimming took 0 bases from V and 3 from J; bases not matched to a gene: 8. The CDR3 covers 16 residues. The CDR3 region has the DNA TGTGCCAGCAGCGTAGAGATAAGGACAGGCGACTATGGCTACACCTTC. Translated, it gives CASSVEIRTGDYGYTF. Full variable domain (remainder filled in from reference TRBV9 and TRBJ1-2): DSGVTQTPKHLITATGQRVTLRCSPRSGDLSVYWYQQSLDQGLQFLIQYYNGEERAKGNILERFSAQQFPDLHSELNLSSLELGDSALYFCASSVEIRTGDYGYTFGSGTRLTVV.

This clone was recorded only once. This chain links TRBV7-8 with TRBJ2-7; 9 bases agree with TRBD2. With 5 bases clipped from V and 6 bases from J, the junction kept 11 bases outside the gene matches. The CDR3 spans 15 residues. Germline values: CDR1 SGHVS, CDR2 FQNEAQ. CDR3: CASSPAGGTLSEQYF. CDR3 DNA: TGTGCCAGCAGCCCAGCGGGGGGAACTTTGAGCGAGCAGTACTTC.

This clone has just one count. The chain is built from TRBV7-3 and TRBJ2-1; TRBD2 might be the D (7 bases). CDR3 length: 15 amino acids. Trimming left V 4 bases short and J 7 bases short, with 17 bases between. CDR1 is SGHTA, CDR2 FQGTGA, per germline. The CDR3 loop is CASSSPLRGGNEQFF. Here the CDR3 DNA reads TGTGCCAGCAGCTCGCCACTAAGGGGGGGGAATGAGCAGTTCTTC.

V gene TRBV7-2 combines with J gene TRBJ2-7, with a weak D call TRBD1 (8 bases). In germline, CDR1 is SGHTA, CDR2 FQGNSA. The CDR3 is 15 residues long. Deletions cut 1 base from V and 4 bases from J, with 14 bases between. CDR3 loop: CASSLGTGREYEQYF. DNA for the CDR3: TGTGCCAGCAGCTTAGGGACAGGGCGGGAGTACGAGCAGTACTTC.

The chain uses TRBV4-3 and TRBJ2-5; 7 nucleotides agree with TRBD2. The V gene end was trimmed by 2 bases and the J gene end by 3 bases; junction bases not matched to a gene: 3. The CDR3 has 14 amino acids. Per the germline V gene, CDR1 is LGHNA and CDR2 is YSLEER. The CDR3: CASSQNLAEETQYF. The CDR3, as DNA: TGCGCCAGCAGCCAAAATCTAGCGGAAGAGACCCAGTACTTC.

The genes are TRBV19 and TRBJ2-7, with 9 bases that match TRBD1. The CDR3 totals 16 residues. The V gene end was trimmed by 6 bases and the J gene end by 4 bases; junction bases not matched to a gene: 13. Germline loops: CDR1 LNHDA, CDR2 SQIVND (reference sequence). CDR3 DNA: TGTGCCAGTAGCTCGACCGCCGGGACAGGGAATTACGAGCAGTACTTC. As protein: CASSSTAGTGNYEQYF.

J is TRBJ2-5 and V is TRBV9; D ambiguous. In germline, CDR1 is SGDLS, CDR2 YYNGEE. The V and J ends lost 0 bases and 5 bases respectively, with 8 bases between them. The CDR3 runs 13 residues. Here the CDR3 DNA reads TGTGCCAGCAGCGTAGCGGGTCGGGAGACCCAGTACTTC. Translated: CASSVAGRETQYF.

On this clone: The same CDR3 is also encoded by other DNA sequences in this sample. The gene calls are TRBV9 and TRBJ1-1, with D possibly TRBD1 on 5 matching bases. Trimming removed 0 bases at V and 5 bases at J, with 8 bases between. Germline V gene lookup returns CDR1 SGDLS and CDR2 YYNGEE. The CDR3 sequence is 13 residues long. The CDR3 spells CASSVGGYTEAFF. The CDR3 DNA sequence: TGTGCCAGCAGCGTAGGGGGGTATACTGAAGCTTTCTTT.

This chain connects TRBV30 to TRBJ2-7, with D possibly TRBD1 on 6 matching bases. Germline CDR1 reads GTSNPN; CDR2 reads SVGIG (reference sequence). This CDR3 spans 13 amino acids. V was pared by 5 bases and J by 6 bases, with 17 bases between. DNA for the CDR3: TGTGCCTGGTCACGACAGGTCTCGGGCGAGCAGTACTTC. Translating it yields CAWSRQVSGEQYF.

The chain joins TRBV30 to TRBJ1-4, with D maybe TRBD1 (6 bases). The CDR3 sequence is 14 residues long. Trimming left V 3 bases short and J 7 bases short, with 15 bases between. CDR1 and CDR2 (germline): GTSNPN, SVGIG (reference sequence). The CDR3 loop reads CAWRNQGLSEKLFF. CDR3 in DNA: TGTGCCTGGAGGAATCAGGGGTTGAGTGAAAAACTGTTTTTT. Combining the CDR3 with reference TRBV30 and TRBJ1-4 gives the whole variable domain SQTIHQWPATLVQPVGSPLSLECTVEGTSNPNLYWYRQAAGRGLQLLFYSVGIGQISSEVPQNLSASRPQDRQFILSSKKLLLSDSGFYLCAWRNQGLSEKLFFGSGTQLSVL.

The V and J genes are TRBV27 and TRBJ1-6, with a tentative D call TRBD1 (5 bases). The V and J ends lost 5 bases and 15 bases respectively, with 17 bases between them. Germline values: CDR1 MNHEY, CDR2 SMNVEV (reference sequence). This CDR3 is 13 amino acids long. The CDR3 nucleotides are TGTGCCAGCAGTCCTACTGGGGGAAGTCACCTCCACTTT. Protein: CASSPTGGSHLHF.

This rearrangement joins TRBV7-8 to TRBJ2-7, with D possibly matching TRBD1 (6 bases). The CDR3 sequence is 12 residues long. V lost 0 bases to trimming and J lost 6 bases, with 6 bases between them. Germline V lookup: CDR1 SGHVS, CDR2 FQNEAQ. CDR3 nucleotide sequence: TGTGCCAGCAGCTTAGCAGGGGGCGAGCAGTACTTC. Translating gives CASSLAGGEQYF. The variable domain in full, with the rest retrieved from reference TRBV7-8 and TRBJ2-7, is GAGVSQSPRYKVAKRGQDVALRCDPISGHVSLFWYQQALGQGPEFLTYFQNEAQLDKSGLPSDRFFAERPEGSVSTLKIQRTQQEDSAVYLCASSLAGGEQYFGPGTRLTVT.

This clone was picked up one time. This chain connects TRBV19 to TRBJ2-7; the match to TRBD2 covers 15 bases. Germline V gene sequence: CDR1 LNHDA, CDR2 SQIVND (reference sequence). The trim removed 5 bases at V and 5 bases at J, leaving 10 bases unmatched. This CDR3 is 17 amino acids long. The DNA for the CDR3 is TGTGCCAGTAGTCTCCGGACTAGCGGGAGGGTGTGGGACGAGCAGTACTTC. It specifies CASSLRTSGRVWDEQYF.

Concerning this clone: The sample carries other DNA sequences with the same CDR3. The CDR3 region is CASSLGQGGEKLFF. The CDR3 DNA follows: TGCGCCAGCAGCCTGGGACAGGGGGGTGAAAAACTGTTTTTT. J is TRBJ1-4 and V is TRBV5-1; 11 nucleotides align to TRBD1. J was trimmed by 7 bases and V by 4 bases; bases with no gene match: 3. Germline V gene sequence: CDR1 SGHRS, CDR2 YFSETQ. The length of the CDR3 is 14 residues.

V and J are TRBV6-5 and TRBJ1-6, with D perhaps TRBD1 (5 bases). The germline V and J ends were trimmed by 6 bases and 0 bases, with 9 bases remaining between them. Germline assignment: CDR1 MNHEY and CDR2 SVGAGI. This CDR3 has 15 amino acids. The CDR3 sequence is CASRAQGSYNSPLHF. DNA for the CDR3: TGTGCCAGCAGAGCCCAGGGCTCCTATAATTCACCCCTCCACTTT.

In nucleotides, the CDR3 is TGCGCCAGCAGCTTGGCTGGGTGGGCCACTGAAGCTTTCTTT. Protein product: CASSLAGWATEAFF. The chain employs TRBV5-1 and TRBJ1-1; D gene ambiguous. V lost 0 bases to trimming and J lost 4 bases, with 10 bases between them. This CDR3 is 14 amino acids long. Germline V lookup: CDR1 SGHRS, CDR2 YFSETQ.

This chain connects TRBV9 to TRBJ2-1, with TRBD2 matching 7 bases. Looked up from germline, CDR1 is SGDLS and CDR2 is YYNGEE. Trimming took 0 bases from V and 0 from J; bases not matched to a gene: 15. This CDR3 comprises 20 residues. The CDR3 DNA sequence: TGTGCCAGCAGCGTAGCTGCGGTAGCGGGTGCTCACTACTCCTACAATGAGCAGTTCTTC. Its translation is CASSVAAVAGAHYSYNEQFF.

The chain joins TRBV9 to TRBJ2-5; the D gene could be TRBD1 or TRBD2 (5 bases each). Trimming shortened V by 3 bases and J by 5 bases, and 11 bases separated the two germline ends. The CDR3 covers 13 residues. Germline loops: CDR1 SGDLS, CDR2 YYNGEE. The CDR3 DNA reads as TGTGCCAGCAGCGCTTACGAGGGGGAGACCCAGTACTTC. Protein sequence: CASSAYEGETQYF.

This clone showed up just a few times. The genes are TRBV7-2 and TRBJ2-3; D not certain. The CDR3 spans 12 residues. V was pared by 5 bases and J by 6 bases, with 9 bases between. The germline gives CDR1 SGHTA, CDR2 FQGNSA. CDR3 protein: CASSPTGDTQYF. The CDR3 region has the DNA TGTGCCAGCAGCCCCACGGGCGATACGCAGTATTTT. The variable domain in full, with the rest retrieved from reference TRBV7-2 and TRBJ2-3, is GAGVSQSPSNKVTEKGKDVELRCDPISGHTALYWYRQSLGQGLEFLIYFQGNSAPDKSGLPSDRFSAERTGGSVSTLTIQRTQQEDSAVYLCASSPTGDTQYFGPGTRLTVL.

This clone was recorded a few times. The chain joins TRBV6-5 to TRBJ2-7; 8 nucleotides match TRBD1. In germline, CDR1 is MNHEY, CDR2 SVGAGI. The V segment lost 6 bases and the J segment 3 bases; nucleotides outside the gene matches: 4. This CDR3 comprises 13 residues. In DNA, the CDR3 is TGTGCCAGCAGATCGACAGGGGACTACGAGCAGTACTTC. It encodes CASRSTGDYEQYF.

The J gene is TRBJ1-2, the V gene TRBV5-1; no clear D gene. The length of the CDR3 is 12 residues. V was shortened by 3 bases and J by 7 bases, with 10 bases between the two germline ends. Germline CDR1 SGHRS, CDR2 YFSETQ. The CDR3 region has the DNA TGCGCCAGCAGCTCCCCAGGCGGTGGCTACACCTTC. Its translation is CASSSPGGGYTF.